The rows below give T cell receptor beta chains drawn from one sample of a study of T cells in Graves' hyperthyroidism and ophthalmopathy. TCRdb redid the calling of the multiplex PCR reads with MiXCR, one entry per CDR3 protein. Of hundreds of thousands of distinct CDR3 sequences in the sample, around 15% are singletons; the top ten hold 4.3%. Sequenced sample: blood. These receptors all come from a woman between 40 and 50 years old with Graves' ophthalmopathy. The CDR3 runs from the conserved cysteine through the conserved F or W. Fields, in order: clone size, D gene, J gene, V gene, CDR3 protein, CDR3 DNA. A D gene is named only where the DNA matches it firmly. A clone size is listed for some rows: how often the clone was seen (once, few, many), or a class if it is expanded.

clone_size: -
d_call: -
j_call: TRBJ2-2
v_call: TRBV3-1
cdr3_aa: CASTSIPGVLKLFF
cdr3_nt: TGTGCCAGCACCTCAATCCCAGGGGTTTTGAAGCTGTTTTTT

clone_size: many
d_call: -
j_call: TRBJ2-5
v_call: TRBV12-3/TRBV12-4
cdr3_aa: CASTLSLQETQYF
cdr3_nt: TGTGCCAGCACTTTGAGTTTACAAGAGACCCAGTACTTC

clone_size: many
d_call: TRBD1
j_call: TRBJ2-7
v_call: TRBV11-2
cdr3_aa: CASSLERTGARYEQYF
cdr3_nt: TGTGCCAGCAGCTTAGAGCGGACAGGGGCTCGCTACGAGCAGTACTTC

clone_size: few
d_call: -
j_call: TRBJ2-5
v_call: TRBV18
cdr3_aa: CASSPWEQETQYF
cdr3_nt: TGTGCCAGCTCACCTTGGGAACAAGAGACCCAGTACTTC

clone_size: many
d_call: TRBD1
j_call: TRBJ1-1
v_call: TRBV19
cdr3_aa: CASSEPTGKITEAFF
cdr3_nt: TGTGCCAGTAGTGAACCGACAGGGAAGATCACTGAAGCTTTCTTT

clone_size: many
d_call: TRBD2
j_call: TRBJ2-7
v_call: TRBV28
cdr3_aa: CASSFSSGRRQYF
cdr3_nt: TGTGCCAGCAGTTTTTCTAGCGGGAGGCGGCAGTACTTC

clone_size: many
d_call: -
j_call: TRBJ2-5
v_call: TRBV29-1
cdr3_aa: CSVDLEGSLETQYF
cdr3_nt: TGCAGCGTTGATCTGGAGGGGAGTCTGGAGACCCAGTACTTC

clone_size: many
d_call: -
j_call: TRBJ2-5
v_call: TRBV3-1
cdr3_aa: CASRGREMGETQYF
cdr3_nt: TGTGCCAGCCGAGGCCGGGAGATGGGAGAGACCCAGTACTTC

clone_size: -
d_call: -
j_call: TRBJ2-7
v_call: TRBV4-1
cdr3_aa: CASSQGEVGEQYF
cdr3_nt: TGCGCCAGCAGCCAAGGGGAGGTGGGTGAGCAGTACTTC

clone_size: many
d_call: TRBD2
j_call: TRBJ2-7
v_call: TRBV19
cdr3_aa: CASSMLAAGAGNEQYF
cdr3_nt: TGTGCCAGTAGTATGCTCGCCGCGGGAGCGGGGAACGAGCAGTACTTC

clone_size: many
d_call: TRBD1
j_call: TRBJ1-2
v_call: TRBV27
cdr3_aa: CASSFSGTELPYTF
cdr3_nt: TGTGCCAGCAGTTTCTCCGGGACAGAGCTCCCCTACACCTTC

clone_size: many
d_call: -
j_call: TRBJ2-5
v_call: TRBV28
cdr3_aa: CASSRSKTQYF
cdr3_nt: TGTGCCAGCAGTCGCTCTAAGACCCAGTACTTC

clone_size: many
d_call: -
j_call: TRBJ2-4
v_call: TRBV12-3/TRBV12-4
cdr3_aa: CASSKTGRQNIQYF
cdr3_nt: TGTGCCAGCAGCAAGACAGGGAGGCAAAACATTCAGTACTTC

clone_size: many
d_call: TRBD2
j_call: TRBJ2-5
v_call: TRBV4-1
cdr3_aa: CASSLQVAGGETQYF
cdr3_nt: TGCGCCAGCAGCCTCCAGGTAGCGGGAGGAGAGACCCAGTACTTC

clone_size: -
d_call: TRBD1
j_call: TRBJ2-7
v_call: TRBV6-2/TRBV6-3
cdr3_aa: CATEGQYYEQYF
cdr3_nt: TGTGCCACCGAGGGACAGTACTACGAGCAGTACTTC

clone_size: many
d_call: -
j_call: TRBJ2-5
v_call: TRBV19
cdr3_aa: CASSMVSGTQYF
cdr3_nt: TGTGCCAGTAGTATGGTGTCGGGGACCCAGTACTTC

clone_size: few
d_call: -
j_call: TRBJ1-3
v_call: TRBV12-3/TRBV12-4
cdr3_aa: CASIRGFSGNTIYF
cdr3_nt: TGTGCCAGCATCCGAGGCTTCTCTGGAAACACCATATATTTT

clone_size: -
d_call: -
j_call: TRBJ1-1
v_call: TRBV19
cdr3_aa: CASSKTNSQGPLNTEAFF
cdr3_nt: TGTGCCAGTAGTAAAACCAACTCTCAGGGACCCCTGAACACTGAAGCTTTCTTT

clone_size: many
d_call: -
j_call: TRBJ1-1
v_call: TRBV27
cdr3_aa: CASSLQGPASTEAFF
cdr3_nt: TGTGCCAGCAGTTTACAGGGACCCGCTTCCACTGAAGCTTTCTTT

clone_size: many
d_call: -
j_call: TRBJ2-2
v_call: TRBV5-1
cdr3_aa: CASSAGEALTGELFF
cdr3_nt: TGCGCCAGCAGCGCTGGAGAAGCCTTGACCGGGGAGCTGTTTTTT

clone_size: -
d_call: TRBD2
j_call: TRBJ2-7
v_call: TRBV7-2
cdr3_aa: CASSMAAGSSHEQYF
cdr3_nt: TGTGCCAGCAGCATGGCAGCGGGATCCAGCCACGAGCAGTACTTC

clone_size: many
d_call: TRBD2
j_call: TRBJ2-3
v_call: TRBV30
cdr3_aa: CAWSDLAGDLDTQYF
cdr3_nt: TGTGCCTGGAGCGATCTAGCGGGAGATTTAGATACGCAGTATTTT

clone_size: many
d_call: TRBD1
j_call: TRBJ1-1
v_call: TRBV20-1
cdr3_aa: CSARGGQGNTEAFF
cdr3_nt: TGCAGTGCTAGGGGCGGACAGGGGAACACTGAAGCTTTCTTT

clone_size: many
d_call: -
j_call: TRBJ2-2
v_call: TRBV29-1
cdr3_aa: CSVEDKNTGELFF
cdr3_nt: TGCAGCGTTGAAGACAAGAACACCGGGGAGCTGTTTTTT

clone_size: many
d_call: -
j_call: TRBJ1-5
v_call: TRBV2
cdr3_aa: CASSEQGRDQPQHF
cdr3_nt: TGTGCCAGCAGTGAACAGGGGAGGGATCAGCCCCAGCATTTT

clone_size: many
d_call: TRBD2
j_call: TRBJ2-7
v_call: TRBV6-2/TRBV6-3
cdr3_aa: CASSYPGLAGGEQYF
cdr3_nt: TGTGCCAGCAGTTACCCGGGACTAGCGGGAGGCGAGCAGTACTTC

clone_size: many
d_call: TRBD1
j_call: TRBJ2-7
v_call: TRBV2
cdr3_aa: CASSEINPRGYEQYF
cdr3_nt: TGTGCCAGCAGTGAAATCAATCCCAGGGGGTACGAGCAGTACTTC

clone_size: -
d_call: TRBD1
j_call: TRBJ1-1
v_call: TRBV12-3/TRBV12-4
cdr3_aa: CASSSQGALSGTEAFF
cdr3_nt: TGTGCCAGCAGTTCTCAGGGGGCACTGTCGGGCACTGAAGCTTTCTTT

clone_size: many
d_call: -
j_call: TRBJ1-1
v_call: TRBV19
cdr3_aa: CASSFETANTEAFF
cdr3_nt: TGTGCCAGTTCGTTTGAGACAGCGAACACTGAAGCTTTCTTT

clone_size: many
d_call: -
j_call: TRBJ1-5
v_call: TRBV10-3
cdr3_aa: CAISGGGKDQPQHF
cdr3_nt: TGTGCCATCAGCGGTGGAGGGAAAGATCAGCCCCAGCATTTT

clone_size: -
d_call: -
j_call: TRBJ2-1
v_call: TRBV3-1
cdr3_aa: CASSQNPTSRSNNEQFF
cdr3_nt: TGTGCCAGCAGCCAAAATCCCACTAGCCGATCGAACAATGAGCAGTTCTTC

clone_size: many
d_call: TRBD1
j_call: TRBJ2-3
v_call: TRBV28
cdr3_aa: CASSPPGTGKDTQYF
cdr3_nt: TGTGCCAGCAGTCCCCCTGGGACAGGGAAAGATACGCAGTATTTT

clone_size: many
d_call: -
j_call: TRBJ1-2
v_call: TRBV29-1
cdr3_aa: CSVEDYREAGYGYTF
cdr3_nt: TGCAGCGTTGAAGATTACAGGGAAGCGGGCTATGGCTACACCTTC